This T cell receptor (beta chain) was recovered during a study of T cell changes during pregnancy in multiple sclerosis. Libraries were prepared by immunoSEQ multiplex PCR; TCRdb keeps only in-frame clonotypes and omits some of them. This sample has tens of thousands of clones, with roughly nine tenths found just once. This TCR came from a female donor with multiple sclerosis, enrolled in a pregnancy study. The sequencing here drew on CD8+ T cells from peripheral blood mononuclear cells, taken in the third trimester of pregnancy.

CDR3 region: CASSRATGSGGNTIYF. DNA of the CDR3: TGCGCCAGCAGCCGAGCCACAGGGTCAGGTGGAAACACCATATATTTT. J is TRBJ1-3 and V is TRBV4-3; a weak D match, TRBD1 (6 bases). Germline V gene sequence: CDR1 LGHNA, CDR2 YSLEER. This CDR3 spans 16 amino acids. Trimming took 4 bases from V and 3 from J, leaving 16 bases between them.